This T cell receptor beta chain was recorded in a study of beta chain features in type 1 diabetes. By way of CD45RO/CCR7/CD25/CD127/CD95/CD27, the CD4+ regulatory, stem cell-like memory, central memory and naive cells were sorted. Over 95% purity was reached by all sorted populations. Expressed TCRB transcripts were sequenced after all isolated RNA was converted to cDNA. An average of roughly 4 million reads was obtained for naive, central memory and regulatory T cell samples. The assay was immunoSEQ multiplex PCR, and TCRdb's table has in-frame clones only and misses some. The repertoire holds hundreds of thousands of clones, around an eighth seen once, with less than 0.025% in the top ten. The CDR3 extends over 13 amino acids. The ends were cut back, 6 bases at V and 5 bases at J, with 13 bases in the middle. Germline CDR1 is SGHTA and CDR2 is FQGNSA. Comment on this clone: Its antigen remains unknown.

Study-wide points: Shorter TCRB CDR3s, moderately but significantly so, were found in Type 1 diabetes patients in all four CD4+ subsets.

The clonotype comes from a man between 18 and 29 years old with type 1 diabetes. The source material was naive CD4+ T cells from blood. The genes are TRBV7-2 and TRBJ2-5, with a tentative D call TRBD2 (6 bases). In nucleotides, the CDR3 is TGTGCCAGCAGAAAAGGGGCGGGGGAGACCCAGTACTTC. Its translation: CASRKGAGETQYF.